These 18 T cell receptor beta chains share one sample of origin, sequenced in a study of cytomegalovirus exposure and HLA in healthy donors. The PCR made use of 60 Vbeta and 13 Jbeta primers. Assay: immunoSEQ multiplex PCR; the TCRdb copy retains only in-frame clones and omits some. The top ten hold under 1.2% of the sample, which has roughly 130,000 clones, over 60% seen once. The source material was PBMCs. Receptor source: a human donor in good health.

The count of this clone is one. V is TRBV23-1 and J is TRBJ2-1; 7 bases agree with TRBD1. TRBV23-1 is noted as an ORF with a role that remains uncertain. This CDR3 spans 15 amino acids. After removal of 4 bases from V and 5 bases from J, the junction contained 8 bases not matched to a gene. The CDR3 coding sequence is TGCGCCAGCAGTCGAGACAGGGCAGGAAACAATGAGCAGTTCTTC. This codes for CASSRDRAGNNEQFF.

The gene calls are TRBV10-1 and TRBJ2-3; no reliable D call. This CDR3 is 15 amino acids long. Between the trimmed V and J ends, which lost 0 bases and 0 bases, there was a span of 7 bases. Germline CDR1 is WNHNN and CDR2 is SYGVQD (reference sequence). The CDR3: CASSESGHSTDTQYF. In nucleotides, the CDR3 is TGCGCCAGCAGTGAGTCTGGGCATAGCACAGATACGCAGTATTTT.

The V gene is TRBV18, the J gene TRBJ2-5; D is perhaps TRBD1 (5 bases). V shed 3 bases and J shed 5 bases, with 16 bases lying between them. The CDR3 consists of 15 residues. Germline values: CDR1 KGHSH, CDR2 LQKENI. In DNA, the CDR3 is TGTGCCAGCTCACCGGGGCCAGGAACGAGCGAGACCCAGTACTTC. Translating gives CASSPGPGTSETQYF.

This chain joins TRBV6-4 and TRBJ2-2, with 12 bases that match TRBD1. After removal of 7 bases from V and 6 bases from J, the junction contained 6 bases not matched to a gene. The CDR3 covers 15 residues. The V gene's germline CDR1 is MRHNA and CDR2 SNTAGT. The CDR3 here is CASNAGQGASGELFF. CDR3 nucleotides: TGTGCCAGCAACGCGGGACAGGGGGCCTCCGGGGAGCTGTTTTTT.

V usage is TRBV5-1 and J usage is TRBJ2-1; the D gene is possibly TRBD2 (7 bases). This CDR3 region has 16 residues. The V gene's germline CDR1 is SGHRS and CDR2 YFSETQ. V was clipped by 0 bases and J by 5 bases, with 15 bases between them. The CDR3 DNA reads TGCGCCAGCAGCTTGGTCTCGGGGGGCGCGAACAATGAGCAGTTCTTC. This encodes CASSLVSGGANNEQFF. Full variable domain (missing parts from reference TRBV5-1 and TRBJ2-1): KAGVTQTPRYLIKTRGQQVTLSCSPISGHRSVSWYQQTPGQGLQFLFEYFSETQRNKGNFPGRFSGRQFSNSRSEMNVSTLELGDSALYLCASSLVSGGANNEQFFGPGTRLTVL.

This sequence joins TRBV12-5 and TRBJ1-1; D unclear. Germline lookup yields CDR1 LGHNT and CDR2 FRNRAP. The CDR3 contains 15 residues. Deletions cut 5 bases from V and 3 bases from J, with 16 bases between. As DNA, the CDR3 is TGTGCTAGTGGTCCAGCCCCAAAAGAGGACACTGAAGCTTTCTTT. Protein: CASGPAPKEDTEAFF.

The gene calls are TRBV29-1 and TRBJ1-1; weak D call: TRBD1 (6 bases). From germline, CDR1 is SQVTM and CDR2 ANQGSEA. This CDR3 region has 12 residues. Trimming took off 6 bases at V and 5 bases at J, with 13 bases between the two ends. The DNA for the CDR3 is TGCAGCGTAGATTACAGGGAGACTGAAGCTTTCTTT. Amino acid sequence: CSVDYRETEAFF.

The chain joins TRBV27 to TRBJ1-3; 8 bases fit TRBD1. Germline V CDR1 and CDR2: MNHEY, SMNVEV (reference sequence). This CDR3 region has 15 residues. The J segment lost 0 bases and the V segment lost 5 bases, leaving 3 bases of the junction unmatched. The chain's CDR3 is CASSQGAPSGNTIYF. Written as DNA, the CDR3 is TGTGCCAGCAGTCAGGGGGCGCCCTCTGGAAACACCATATATTTT.

The count of this clone is one. V usage is TRBV2 and J usage is TRBJ2-3; D possibly corresponds to TRBD1 (5 bases). Germline V lookup: CDR1 SNHLY, CDR2 FYNNEI. The CDR3 length is 16 residues. Trimming pared 3 bases from V and 4 bases from J, leaving 17 bases between. CDR3: CASSEFVTGRADTQYF. The CDR3 DNA sequence: TGTGCCAGCAGTGAGTTCGTTACAGGTCGGGCAGATACGCAGTATTTT.

V usage is TRBV6-6 and J usage is TRBJ2-3, with D possibly being TRBD2 (6 bases). The CDR3 is 11 residues long. Germline CDR1 is MNHNY and CDR2 is SVGAGI (reference sequence). Trimming removed 7 bases from V and 6 bases from J, with 8 bases in between. The chain's CDR3 is CASTGRDTQYF. CDR3 bases: TGTGCCAGCACAGGGAGGGATACGCAGTATTTT.

The chain carries TRBV2 and TRBJ1-6; the match to TRBD1 covers 10 bases. This CDR3 contains 15 residues. The ends lost 7 bases at V and 9 bases at J; junction bases unmatched: 9. Germline V gives CDR1 SNHLY, CDR2 FYNNEI. Written as DNA, the CDR3 is TGTGCCAGCATCCTAACCGGGACAGGGGTTTCACCCCTCCACTTT. Translated: CASILTGTGVSPLHF.

The chain is built from TRBV6-1 and TRBJ2-4; no definite D call. With 6 bases removed from V and 0 bases from J, the gap between germline ends came to 6 bases. CDR3 length: 13 residues. CDR1 and CDR2 from the germline V gene are MNHNS and SASEGT. CDR3 nucleotide sequence: TGTGCCAGCAGAAGACTAGCCAAAAACATTCAGTACTTC. It encodes CASRRLAKNIQYF.

Concerning this clone itself: Other DNA sequences in the sample encode the same CDR3. This chain uses TRBV18 with TRBJ1-5, with TRBD1 matching 8 bases. Germline loops: CDR1 KGHSH, CDR2 LQKENI. CDR3 length: 15 amino acids. With 3 bases clipped from V and 4 bases from J, the junction kept 5 bases outside the gene matches. CDR3 DNA sequence: TGTGCCAGCTCACCTCGGACAGGGAAAAATCAGCCCCAGCATTTT. Amino acids: CASSPRTGKNQPQHF.

This chain joins TRBV6-1 and TRBJ1-4; 8 bases are shared with TRBD1. This CDR3 has 15 residues. With V trimmed by 4 bases and J by 6 bases, 7 bases remained unmatched. Per the germline V gene, CDR1 is MNHNS and CDR2 is SASEGT. The CDR3 loop reads CASSGQGAGDEKLFF. CDR3 DNA: TGTGCCAGCAGTGGTCAGGGGGCGGGGGATGAAAAACTGTTTTTT.

A few counts support this clone. The chain recombines TRBV5-6 with TRBJ2-7; D not resolved. The CDR3 spans 16 residues. Trimming took 4 bases from V and 3 from J, leaving 20 bases between them. Germline V gene lookup returns CDR1 SGHDT and CDR2 YYEEEE. Here the CDR3 reads CASSHPAFRIDYEQYF. DNA for the CDR3: TGTGCCAGCAGCCATCCCGCGTTCAGGATTGACTACGAGCAGTACTTC.

The genes are TRBV7-9 and TRBJ2-1; 7 bases match TRBD1. CDR3 length: 13 amino acids. V dropped 5 bases and J dropped 6; count of bases not matched to a gene: 4. CDR1 SEHNR and CDR2 FQNEAQ come from the germline V gene (reference sequence). In DNA, the CDR3 is TGTGCCAGCAGCACTTCAGGGGGCAATGAGCAGTTCTTC. Its translation is CASSTSGGNEQFF.

The chain combines TRBV18 with TRBJ2-2; D unresolved. The CDR3 is made up of 17 amino acids. The germline gives CDR1 KGHSH, CDR2 LQKENI. V was shortened by 5 bases and J by 0 bases, with 16 bases between the two germline ends. For the CDR3, the DNA is TGTGCCAGCTCATATTATCGAGGTTTCGCGAACACCGGGGAGCTGTTTTTT. This encodes CASSYYRGFANTGELFF.

This clone occurred a few times. The chain employs TRBV15 and TRBJ1-1; 7 nucleotides agree with TRBD1. There are 13 residues in the CDR3. After removal of 2 bases from V and 10 bases from J, the junction contained 7 bases not matched to a gene. CDR1 LNHNV and CDR2 YYDKDF come from the germline V gene (reference sequence). In DNA, the CDR3 is TGTGCCACCAGCAGACCGTTGCAGGGGGGAGCTTTCTTT. Its translation is CATSRPLQGGAFF.